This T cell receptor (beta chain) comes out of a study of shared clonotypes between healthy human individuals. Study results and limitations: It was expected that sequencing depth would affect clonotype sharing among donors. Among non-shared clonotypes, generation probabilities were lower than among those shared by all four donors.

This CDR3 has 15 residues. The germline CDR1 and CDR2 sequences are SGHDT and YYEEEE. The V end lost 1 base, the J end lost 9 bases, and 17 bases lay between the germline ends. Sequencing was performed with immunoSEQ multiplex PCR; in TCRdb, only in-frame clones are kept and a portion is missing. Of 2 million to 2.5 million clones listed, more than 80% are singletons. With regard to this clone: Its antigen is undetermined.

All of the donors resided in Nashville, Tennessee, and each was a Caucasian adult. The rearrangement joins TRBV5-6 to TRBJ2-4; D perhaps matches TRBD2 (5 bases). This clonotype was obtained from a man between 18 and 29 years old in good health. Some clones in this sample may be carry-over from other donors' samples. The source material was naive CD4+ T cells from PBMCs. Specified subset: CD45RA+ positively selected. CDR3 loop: CASSLYPGSSGIQYF. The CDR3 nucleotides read TGTGCCAGCAGCTTGTATCCGGGATCGAGCGGCATTCAGTACTTC.